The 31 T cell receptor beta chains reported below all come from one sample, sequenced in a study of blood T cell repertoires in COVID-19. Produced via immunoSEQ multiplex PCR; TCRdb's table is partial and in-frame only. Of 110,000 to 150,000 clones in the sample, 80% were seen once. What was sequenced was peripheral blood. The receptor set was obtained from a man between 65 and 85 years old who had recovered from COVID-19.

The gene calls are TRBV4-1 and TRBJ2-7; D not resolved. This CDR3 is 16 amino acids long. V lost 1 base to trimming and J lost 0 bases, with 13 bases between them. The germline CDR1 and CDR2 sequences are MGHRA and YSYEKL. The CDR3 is CASSQGYRSSSYEQYF. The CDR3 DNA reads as TGCGCCAGCAGCCAAGGGTACAGATCGAGCTCCTACGAGCAGTACTTC.

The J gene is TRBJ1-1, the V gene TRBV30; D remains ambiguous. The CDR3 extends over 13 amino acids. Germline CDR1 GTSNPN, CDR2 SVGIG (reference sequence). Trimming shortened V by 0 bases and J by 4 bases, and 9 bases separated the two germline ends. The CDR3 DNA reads TGTGCCTGGAGTGTAACGGGTACCACTGAAGCTTTCTTT. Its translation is CAWSVTGTTEAFF.

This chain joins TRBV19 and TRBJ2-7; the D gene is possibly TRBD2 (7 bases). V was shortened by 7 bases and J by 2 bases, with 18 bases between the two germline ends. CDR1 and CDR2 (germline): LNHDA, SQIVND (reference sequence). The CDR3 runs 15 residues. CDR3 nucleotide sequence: TGTGCCAGTAAAAACAGGGAGGGGAGGGCCTACGAGCAGTACTTC. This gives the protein CASKNREGRAYEQYF.

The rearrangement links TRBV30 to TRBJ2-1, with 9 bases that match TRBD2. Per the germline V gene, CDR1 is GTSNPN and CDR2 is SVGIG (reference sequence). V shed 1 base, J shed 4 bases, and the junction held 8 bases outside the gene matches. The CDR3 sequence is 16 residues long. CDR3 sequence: CAWSGVSREGYNEQFF. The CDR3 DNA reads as TGTGCCTGGAGTGGGGTCTCGCGGGAGGGATACAATGAGCAGTTCTTC.

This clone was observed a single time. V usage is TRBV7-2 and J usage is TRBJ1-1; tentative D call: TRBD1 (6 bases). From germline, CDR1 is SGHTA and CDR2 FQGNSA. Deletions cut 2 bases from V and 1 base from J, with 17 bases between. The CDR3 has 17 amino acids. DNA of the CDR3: TGTGCCAGCAGCTTACAGGGAGGGGGGCGAACGAACACTGAAGCTTTCTTT. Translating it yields CASSLQGGGRTNTEAFF.

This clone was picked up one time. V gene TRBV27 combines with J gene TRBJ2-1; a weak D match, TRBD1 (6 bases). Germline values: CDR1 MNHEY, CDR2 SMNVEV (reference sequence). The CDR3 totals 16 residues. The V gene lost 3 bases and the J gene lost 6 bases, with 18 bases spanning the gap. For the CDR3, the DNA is TGTGCCAGCAGTTTCCTCCCGGACAGTTCTCCCAATGAGCAGTTCTTC. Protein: CASSFLPDSSPNEQFF.

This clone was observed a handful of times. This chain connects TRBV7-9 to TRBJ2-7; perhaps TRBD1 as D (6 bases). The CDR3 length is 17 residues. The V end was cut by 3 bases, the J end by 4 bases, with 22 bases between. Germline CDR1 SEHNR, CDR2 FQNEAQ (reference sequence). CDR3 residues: CASSFRGRGELSYEQYF. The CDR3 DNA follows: TGTGCCAGCAGCTTTCGAGGCAGGGGTGAACTTTCATACGAGCAGTACTTC.

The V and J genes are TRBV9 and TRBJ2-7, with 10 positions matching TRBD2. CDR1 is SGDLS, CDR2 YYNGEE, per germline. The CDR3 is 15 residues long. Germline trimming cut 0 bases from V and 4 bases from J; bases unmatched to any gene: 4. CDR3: CASSVALAGVYEQYF. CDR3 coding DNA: TGTGCCAGCAGCGTAGCGCTAGCGGGAGTATACGAGCAGTACTTC.

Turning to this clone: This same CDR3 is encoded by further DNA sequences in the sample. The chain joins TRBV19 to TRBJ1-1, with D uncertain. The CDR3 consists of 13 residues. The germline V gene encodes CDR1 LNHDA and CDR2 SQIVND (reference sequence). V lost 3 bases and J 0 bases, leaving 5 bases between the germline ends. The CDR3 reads CASSIQVNTEAFF. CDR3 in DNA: TGTGCCAGTAGTATTCAGGTGAACACTGAAGCTTTCTTT.

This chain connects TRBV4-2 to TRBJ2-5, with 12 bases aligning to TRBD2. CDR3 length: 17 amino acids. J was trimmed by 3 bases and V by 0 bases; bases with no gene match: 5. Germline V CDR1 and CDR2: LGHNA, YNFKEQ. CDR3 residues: CASSQDARLAGEETQYF. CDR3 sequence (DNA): TGTGCCAGCAGCCAAGATGCGAGACTAGCGGGAGAAGAGACCCAGTACTTC.

CDR3 loop: CASSANRDSYEQYF. The CDR3 region has the DNA TGTGCCAGCTCAGCAAACAGGGATTCCTACGAGCAGTACTTC. The chain recombines TRBV18 with TRBJ2-7; the D gene is possibly TRBD1 (6 bases). The CDR3 has 14 residues. Between the trimmed V and J ends, which lost 5 bases and 1 base, there was a span of 12 bases. Per germline, CDR1 KGHSH and CDR2 LQKENI.

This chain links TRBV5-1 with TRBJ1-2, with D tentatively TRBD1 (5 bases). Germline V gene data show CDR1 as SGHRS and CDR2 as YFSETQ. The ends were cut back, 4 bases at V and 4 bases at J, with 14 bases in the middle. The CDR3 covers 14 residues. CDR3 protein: CASSTLDSLYGYTF. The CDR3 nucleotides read TGCGCCAGCAGCACGCTCGACAGCCTCTATGGCTACACCTTC.

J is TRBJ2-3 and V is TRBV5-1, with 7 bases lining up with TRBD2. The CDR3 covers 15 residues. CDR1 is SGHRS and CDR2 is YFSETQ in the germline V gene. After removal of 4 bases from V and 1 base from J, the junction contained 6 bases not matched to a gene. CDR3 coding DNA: TGCGCCAGCAGCCCTCTAGCGGCCGGCACAGATACGCAGTATTTT. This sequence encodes CASSPLAAGTDTQYF.

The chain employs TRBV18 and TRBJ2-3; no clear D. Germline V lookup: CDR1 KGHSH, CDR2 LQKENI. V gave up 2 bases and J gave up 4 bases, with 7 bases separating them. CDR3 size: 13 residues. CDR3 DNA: TGTGCCAGCTCACCAACGCGGTCAGATACGCAGTATTTT. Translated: CASSPTRSDTQYF.

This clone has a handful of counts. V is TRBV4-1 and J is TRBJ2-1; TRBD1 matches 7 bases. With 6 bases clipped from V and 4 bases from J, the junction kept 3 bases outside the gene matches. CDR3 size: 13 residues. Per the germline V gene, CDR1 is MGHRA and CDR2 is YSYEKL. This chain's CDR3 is CASRQGSYNEQFF. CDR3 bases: TGCGCCAGCAGACAGGGGTCTTACAATGAGCAGTTCTTC.

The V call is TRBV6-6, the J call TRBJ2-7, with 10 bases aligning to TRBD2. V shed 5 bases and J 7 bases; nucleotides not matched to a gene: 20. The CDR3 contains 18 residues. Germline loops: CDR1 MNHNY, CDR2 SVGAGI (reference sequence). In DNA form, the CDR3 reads TGTGCCAGCAGTCCTTGGGACAGCAGGGCTAGCGGGAGAATGGAGCAGTACTTC. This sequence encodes CASSPWDSRASGRMEQYF.

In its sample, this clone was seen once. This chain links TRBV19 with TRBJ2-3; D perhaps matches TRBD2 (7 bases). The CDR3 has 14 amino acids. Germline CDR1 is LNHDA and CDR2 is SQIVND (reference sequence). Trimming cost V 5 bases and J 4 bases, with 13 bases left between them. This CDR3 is CASSPRGGADTQYF. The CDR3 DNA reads TGTGCCAGTAGTCCAAGGGGGGGGGCAGATACGCAGTATTTT.

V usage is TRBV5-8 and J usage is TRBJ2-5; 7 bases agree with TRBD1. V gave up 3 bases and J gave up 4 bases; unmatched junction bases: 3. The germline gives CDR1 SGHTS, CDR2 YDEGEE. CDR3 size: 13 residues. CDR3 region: CASSWGQRETQYF. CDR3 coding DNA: TGTGCCAGCAGCTGGGGACAGAGAGAGACCCAGTACTTC.

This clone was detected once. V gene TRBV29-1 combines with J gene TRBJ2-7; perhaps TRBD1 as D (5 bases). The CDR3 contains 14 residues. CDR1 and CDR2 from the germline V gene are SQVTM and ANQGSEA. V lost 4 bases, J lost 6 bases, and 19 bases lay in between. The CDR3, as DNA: TGCAGCGTTGCTGGGGCCAGCGAAGGGTCCGAGCAGTACTTC. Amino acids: CSVAGASEGSEQYF.

The CDR3 loop is CASSAGESDTQYF. The CDR3 coding sequence is TGTGCCAGCAGTGCCGGAGAGTCAGATACGCAGTATTTT. The chain uses TRBV6-4 and TRBJ2-3; D unresolved. The V end was cut by 4 bases, the J end by 4 bases, with 9 bases between. The CDR3 spans 13 residues. Germline values: CDR1 MRHNA, CDR2 SNTAGT.

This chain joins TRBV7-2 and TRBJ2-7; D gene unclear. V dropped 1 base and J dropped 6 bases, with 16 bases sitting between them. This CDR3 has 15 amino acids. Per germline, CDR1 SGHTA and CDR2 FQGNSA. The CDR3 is CASSLDGAFPGEQYF. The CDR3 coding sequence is TGTGCCAGCAGCTTAGACGGAGCTTTCCCGGGCGAGCAGTACTTC. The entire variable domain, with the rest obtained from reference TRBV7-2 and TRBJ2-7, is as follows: GAGVSQSPSNKVTEKGKDVELRCDPISGHTALYWYRQSLGQGLEFLIYFQGNSAPDKSGLPSDRFSAERTGGSVSTLTIQRTQQEDSAVYLCASSLDGAFPGEQYFGPGTRLTVT.

The DNA for the CDR3 is TGTGCCACCAGGAAACAGGGGAACTCCTATAATTCACCCCTCCACTTT. Translated: CATRKQGNSYNSPLHF. The chain carries TRBV27 and TRBJ1-6, with 7 bases aligning to TRBD1. Germline V lookup: CDR1 MNHEY, CDR2 SMNVEV (reference sequence). Losses at the gene ends were 10 bases for V and 0 bases for J; bases not matched to a gene: 9. CDR3 length: 16 residues.

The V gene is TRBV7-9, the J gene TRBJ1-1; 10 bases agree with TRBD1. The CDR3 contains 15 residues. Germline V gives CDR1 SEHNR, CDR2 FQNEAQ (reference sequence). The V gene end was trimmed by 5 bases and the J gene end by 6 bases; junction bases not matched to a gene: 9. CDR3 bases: TGTGCCAGCAGCCCCGGGACAGGGGTATTCCCTGAAGCTTTCTTT. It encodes CASSPGTGVFPEAFF.

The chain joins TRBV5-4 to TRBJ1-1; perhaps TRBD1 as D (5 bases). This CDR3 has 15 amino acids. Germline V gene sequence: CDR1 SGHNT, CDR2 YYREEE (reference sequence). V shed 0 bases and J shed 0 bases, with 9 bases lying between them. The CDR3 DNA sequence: TGTGCCAGCAGCTTGGGGGGGACTATGAACACTGAAGCTTTCTTT. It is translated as CASSLGGTMNTEAFF.

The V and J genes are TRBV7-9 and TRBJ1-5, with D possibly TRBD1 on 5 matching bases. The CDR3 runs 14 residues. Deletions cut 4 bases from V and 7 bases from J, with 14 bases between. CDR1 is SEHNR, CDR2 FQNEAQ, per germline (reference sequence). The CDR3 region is CASSSGGVVQPQHF. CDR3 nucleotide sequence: TGTGCCAGCAGCTCCGGGGGGGTTGTGCAGCCCCAGCATTTT. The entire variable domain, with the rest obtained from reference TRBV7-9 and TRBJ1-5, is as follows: DTGVSQNPRHKITKRGQNVTFRCDPISEHNRLYWYRQTLGQGPEFLTYFQNEAQLEKSRLLSDRFSAERPKGSFSTLEIQRTEQGDSAMYLCASSSGGVVQPQHFGDGTRLSIL.

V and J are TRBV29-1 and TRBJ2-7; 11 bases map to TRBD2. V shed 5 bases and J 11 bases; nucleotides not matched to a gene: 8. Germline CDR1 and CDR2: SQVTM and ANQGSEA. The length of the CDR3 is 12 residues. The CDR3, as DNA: TGCAGCGTTCTGATTAGCGGGAGGGAGGAGTACTTC. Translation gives CSVLISGREEYF.

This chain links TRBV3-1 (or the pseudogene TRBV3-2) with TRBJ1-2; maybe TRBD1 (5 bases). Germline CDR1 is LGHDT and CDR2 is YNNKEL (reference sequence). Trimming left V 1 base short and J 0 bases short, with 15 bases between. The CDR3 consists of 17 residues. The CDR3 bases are TGTGCCAGCAGCCAAGTCGATGTGTCAGGGCCTAACTATGGCTACACCTTC. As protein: CASSQVDVSGPNYGYTF.

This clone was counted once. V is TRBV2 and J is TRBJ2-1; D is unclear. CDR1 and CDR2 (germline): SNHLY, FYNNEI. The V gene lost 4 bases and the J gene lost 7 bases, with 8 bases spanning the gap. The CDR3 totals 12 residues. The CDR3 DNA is TGTGCCAGCAGTGCCCTTCGTAATGAGCAGTTCTTC. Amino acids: CASSALRNEQFF.

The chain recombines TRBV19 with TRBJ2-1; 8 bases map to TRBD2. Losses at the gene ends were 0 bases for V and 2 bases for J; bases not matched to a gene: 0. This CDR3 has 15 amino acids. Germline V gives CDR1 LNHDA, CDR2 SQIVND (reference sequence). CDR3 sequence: CASSIEGLAYNEQFF. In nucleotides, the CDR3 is TGTGCCAGTAGTATAGAGGGACTAGCCTACAATGAGCAGTTCTTC.

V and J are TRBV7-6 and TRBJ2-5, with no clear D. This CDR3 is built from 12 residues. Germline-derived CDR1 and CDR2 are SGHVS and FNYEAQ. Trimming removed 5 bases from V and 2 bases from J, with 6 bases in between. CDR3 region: CASSPPQETQYF. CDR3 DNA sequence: TGTGCCAGCAGCCCCCCACAAGAGACCCAGTACTTC.

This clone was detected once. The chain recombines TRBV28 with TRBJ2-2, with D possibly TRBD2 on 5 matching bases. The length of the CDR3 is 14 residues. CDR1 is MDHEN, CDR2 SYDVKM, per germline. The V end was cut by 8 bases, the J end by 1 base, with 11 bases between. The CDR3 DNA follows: TGTGCCAGCCAAGCGGCTATGAACACCGGGGAGCTGTTTTTT. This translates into CASQAAMNTGELFF.